The 32 T cell receptor beta chains in this list originate from one sample, sequenced in a study of cytomegalovirus exposure and HLA in healthy donors. PCR was performed using 60 Vbeta and 13 Jbeta primers. The protocol was immunoSEQ multiplex PCR, while the TCRdb copy is restricted to in-frame clones and leaves out a portion. The sample lists roughly 99,000 clones; about 74% were seen once. Sequencing used PBMCs. The receptor source for this set is a woman aged 40 to 50 in good health and CMV-seropositive.

The genes are TRBV6-5 and TRBJ1-5; 9 positions agree with TRBD1. This CDR3 has 14 residues. Trimming removed 5 bases from V and 5 bases from J; junction bases left unmatched: 4. The germline V gene encodes CDR1 MNHEY and CDR2 SVGAGI. As DNA, the CDR3 is TGTGCCAGCAGTACAGGGGGCTTGGATCAGCCCCAGCATTTT. This translates into CASSTGGLDQPQHF.

The J gene is TRBJ1-2, the V gene TRBV7-9; no reliable D call. The germline V and J ends were trimmed by 5 bases and 7 bases, with 14 bases remaining between them. This CDR3 contains 13 residues. The V gene's germline CDR1 is SEHNR and CDR2 FQNEAQ (reference sequence). The CDR3 coding sequence is TGTGCCAGCAGCCCTCTCTCTCAGGCTGGCTACACCTTC. It encodes CASSPLSQAGYTF.

The chain recombines TRBV4-1 with TRBJ1-2; TRBD1 aligns across 7 bases. This CDR3 comprises 14 residues. Trimming took 1 base from V and 8 from J; bases not matched to a gene: 7. In germline, CDR1 is MGHRA, CDR2 YSYEKL. CDR3 DNA sequence: TGCGCCAGCAGCCAAGTAGACAGGGATAGGGGCTACACCTTC. Encoded protein: CASSQVDRDRGYTF.

The CDR3 coding sequence is TGCGCCAGCAGCTTGGAGGGACAGGGCGTGAACACTGAAGCTTTCTTT. It encodes CASSLEGQGVNTEAFF. This chain uses TRBV5-1 with TRBJ1-1; 9 nucleotides line up with TRBD1. The V and J ends lost 0 bases and 0 bases, in that order; junction bases with no gene match: 3. Germline CDR1 SGHRS, CDR2 YFSETQ. The CDR3 has 16 amino acids.

This clone was observed a single time. The chain is built from TRBV6-5 and TRBJ2-7; 7 bases agree with TRBD1. Germline CDR1 reads MNHEY; CDR2 reads SVGAGI. Germline trimming cut 7 bases from V and 5 bases from J; bases unmatched to any gene: 8. CDR3 length: 13 amino acids. The CDR3 protein is CASKRGTGDEQYF. CDR3 nucleotide sequence: TGTGCCAGCAAGAGGGGAACAGGGGACGAGCAGTACTTC.

The V and J genes are TRBV7-9 and TRBJ1-2; weak D call: TRBD1 (6 bases). The ends were cut back, 2 bases at V and 2 bases at J, with 9 bases in the middle. This CDR3 comprises 14 residues. In germline, CDR1 is SEHNR, CDR2 FQNEAQ (reference sequence). The CDR3 bases are TGTGCCAGCAGCTTACGCACAGGGAACTATGGCTACACCTTC. It specifies CASSLRTGNYGYTF.

The chain links TRBV5-1 to TRBJ1-1; D is possibly TRBD1 (6 bases). V dropped 4 bases and J dropped 4 bases, with 14 bases sitting between them. CDR3 size: 14 residues. Germline V gene sequence: CDR1 SGHRS, CDR2 YFSETQ. CDR3 DNA sequence: TGCGCCAGCAGCACCGGGGGCGGGAGCACTGAAGCTTTCTTT. It is translated as CASSTGGGSTEAFF.

In DNA, the CDR3 is TGTGCCAGCAGCATGACTAGCGGGTCCGCCTACGAGCAGTACTTC. As protein: CASSMTSGSAYEQYF. The J gene is TRBJ2-7, the V gene TRBV6-5, with 10 bases lining up with TRBD2. The CDR3 length is 15 residues. In germline, CDR1 is MNHEY, CDR2 SVGAGI. V lost 6 bases, J lost 2 bases, and 7 bases stayed unmatched.

The V call is TRBV6-5, the J call TRBJ2-5, with 14 bases lining up with TRBD2. The CDR3 runs 15 residues. The germline V gene has CDR1 MNHEY and CDR2 SVGAGI. Germline trimming cut 7 bases from V and 4 bases from J; bases unmatched to any gene: 5. The CDR3 bases are TGTGCCAGCACTCGACTAGCGGGGGGGCGAGAGACCCAGTACTTC. It is translated as CASTRLAGGRETQYF.

This clone was seen a single time. The chain links TRBV6-1 to TRBJ1-6, with a possible D match to TRBD1 (5 bases). The V end lost 8 bases, the J end lost 6 bases, and 14 bases lay between the germline ends. This CDR3 is built from 14 residues. The germline V gene has CDR1 MNHNS and CDR2 SASEGT. The CDR3 bases are TGTGCCAGCGAAGTCCGACAGCCTAATTCACCCCTCCACTTT. This translates into CASEVRQPNSPLHF.

The chain has TRBV5-1 and TRBJ2-1, with D perhaps matching TRBD2 (6 bases). CDR1 and CDR2 from the germline V gene are SGHRS and YFSETQ. V was cut by 6 bases and J by 7 bases, with 17 bases left in between. CDR3 size: 14 residues. CDR3 sequence (DNA): TGCGCCAGCAAAAGTGAGGAGGGACGGAATGAGCAGTTCTTC. Protein product: CASKSEEGRNEQFF.

The rearrangement joins TRBV6-5 to TRBJ1-2; perhaps TRBD1 as D (5 bases). The germline V gene encodes CDR1 MNHEY and CDR2 SVGAGI. V lost 7 bases and J lost 4, with 13 bases in between. The length of the CDR3 is 13 residues. The DNA of the CDR3 is TGTGCCAGCACCCCGGGGGATCCCTATGGCTACACCTTC. It specifies CASTPGDPYGYTF.

This clone was picked up one time. The chain links TRBV19 to TRBJ2-7; maybe TRBD2 (5 bases). V lost 3 bases, J lost 5 bases, and 11 bases lay in between. This CDR3 is 13 amino acids long. From germline, CDR1 is LNHDA and CDR2 SQIVND (reference sequence). The CDR3 loop is CASSIGGENEQYF. The CDR3 bases are TGTGCCAGTAGTATTGGAGGTGAGAACGAGCAGTACTTC. The variable domain in full, with the rest retrieved from reference TRBV19 and TRBJ2-7, is DGGITQSPKYLFRKEGQNVTLSCEQNLNHDAMYWYRQDPGQGLRLIYYSQIVNDFQKGDIAEGYSVSREKKESFPLTVTSAQKNPTAFYLCASSIGGENEQYFGPGTRLTVT.

This clone was counted between two and nine times. The chain joins TRBV5-1 to TRBJ2-7, with 11 bases matching TRBD2. The CDR3 sequence is 15 residues long. Germline V lookup: CDR1 SGHRS, CDR2 YFSETQ. With 0 bases clipped from V and 3 bases from J, the junction kept 2 bases outside the gene matches. In DNA, the CDR3 is TGCGCCAGCAGCTTGGCCCTAGCGGGGGGCTACGAGCAGTACTTC. Its translation is CASSLALAGGYEQYF.

CDR3 nucleotides: TGCAGCGGGGGACAGACGAACACTGAAGCTTTCTTT. This translates into CSGGQTNTEAFF. The J gene is TRBJ1-1, the V gene TRBV29-1, with 7 bases matching TRBD1. V lost 7 bases to trimming and J lost 1 base; unmatched junction nucleotides: 3. This CDR3 region has 12 residues. Germline values: CDR1 SQVTM, CDR2 ANQGSEA.

This chain connects TRBV25-1 to TRBJ1-4, with 9 bases that match TRBD1. Germline lookup yields CDR1 MGHDK and CDR2 SYGVNS. This CDR3 is built from 14 residues. Losses at the gene ends were 6 bases for V and 8 bases for J; bases not matched to a gene: 7. This CDR3 is CASSETGGKEKLFF. The CDR3 nucleotides are TGTGCCAGCAGCGAGACAGGGGGAAAAGAAAAACTGTTTTTT.

The chain uses TRBV5-4 and TRBJ2-2; 15 nucleotides line up with TRBD2. Germline lookup yields CDR1 SGHNT and CDR2 YYREEE (reference sequence). Trimming at V came to 4 bases and at J to 6 bases, leaving 4 bases not matched to a gene. The CDR3 has 16 residues. CDR3 residues: CASSPGLAGGPGELFF. CDR3 in DNA: TGTGCCAGCAGCCCCGGACTAGCGGGGGGGCCCGGGGAGCTGTTTTTT.

The chain joins TRBV2 to TRBJ1-1, with a possible D match to TRBD1 (5 bases). The CDR3 is made up of 12 amino acids. Germline lookup yields CDR1 SNHLY and CDR2 FYNNEI. Trimming removed 7 bases from V and 4 bases from J, with 10 bases in between. Here the CDR3 reads CASKQDGTEAFF. As DNA, the CDR3 is TGTGCCAGCAAACAGGACGGCACTGAAGCTTTCTTT.

This sequence joins TRBV7-9 and TRBJ1-6; D might be TRBD1 (5 bases). The CDR3 extends over 13 amino acids. V was cut by 4 bases and J by 7 bases, with 8 bases left in between. Germline CDR1 and CDR2: SEHNR and FQNEAQ (reference sequence). The DNA of the CDR3 is TGTGCCAGCAGCTCTAACAGGAATTCACCCCTCCACTTT. Its translation is CASSSNRNSPLHF.

The rearrangement joins TRBV18 to TRBJ2-4; 9 bases match TRBD1. V shed 2 bases, J shed 2 bases, and the junction held 7 bases outside the gene matches. The CDR3 covers 17 residues. CDR1 is KGHSH and CDR2 is LQKENI in the germline V gene. The CDR3 sequence: CASSPGTGRTSKNIQYF. For the CDR3, the DNA is TGTGCCAGCTCACCAGGGACAGGGAGGACATCCAAAAACATTCAGTACTTC.

The gene calls are TRBV5-1 and TRBJ2-5; 8 nucleotides match TRBD2. This CDR3 is built from 16 residues. Unmatched junction bases numbered 5, after V lost 0 bases and J lost 1 base. CDR1 is SGHRS and CDR2 is YFSETQ in the germline V gene. The DNA for the CDR3 is TGCGCCAGCAGCTTGGGAATCGGGGGGGGCCAAGAGACCCAGTACTTC. Translated: CASSLGIGGGQETQYF.

This clone was observed once. The gene calls are TRBV7-2 and TRBJ2-2, with TRBD1 matching over 7 bases. Germline CDR1 and CDR2: SGHTA and FQGNSA. Unmatched junction bases numbered 9, after V lost 5 bases and J lost 6 bases. The CDR3 contains 15 residues. This CDR3 reads CASSLDRVLAGELFF. DNA of the CDR3: TGTGCCAGCAGCCTCGACAGGGTGCTTGCCGGGGAGCTGTTTTTT. Complete variable domain (other parts from reference TRBV7-2 and TRBJ2-2): GAGVSQSPSNKVTEKGKDVELRCDPISGHTALYWYRQSLGQGLEFLIYFQGNSAPDKSGLPSDRFSAERTGGSVSTLTIQRTQQEDSAVYLCASSLDRVLAGELFFGEGSRLTVL.

The V gene is TRBV6-6, the J gene TRBJ1-6, with TRBD1 identical over 7 bases. The CDR3 loop spans 14 amino acids. The germline gives CDR1 MNHNY, CDR2 SVGAGI (reference sequence). V dropped 6 bases and J dropped 10; count of bases not matched to a gene: 9. CDR3 in amino acids: CASRLTGEGSPLHF. The CDR3 DNA reads as TGTGCCAGCAGACTCACAGGGGAAGGATCACCCCTCCACTTT.

This sequence joins TRBV27 and TRBJ1-5, with a possible D match to TRBD1 (5 bases). The length of the CDR3 is 15 residues. Trimming shortened V by 3 bases and J by 3 bases, and 12 bases separated the two germline ends. Per the germline V gene, CDR1 is MNHEY and CDR2 is SMNVEV (reference sequence). CDR3 sequence reads: CASSLGLGINQPQHF. The CDR3 region has the DNA TGTGCCAGCAGTTTGGGACTGGGAATCAATCAGCCCCAGCATTTT.

The chain employs TRBV5-6 and TRBJ1-2; TRBD1 aligns across 8 bases. Germline V gene lookup returns CDR1 SGHDT and CDR2 YYEEEE. This CDR3 has 13 amino acids. The ends lost 3 bases at V and 6 bases at J; junction bases unmatched: 4. CDR3 protein: CASSWDRTNGYTF. In DNA form, the CDR3 reads TGTGCCAGCAGCTGGGACAGGACCAATGGCTACACCTTC.

The rearrangement links TRBV9 to TRBJ2-7; 9 nucleotides align to TRBD2. V trimming: 5 bases; J trimming: 7 bases; junction bases outside the gene matches: 13. CDR1 is SGDLS, CDR2 YYNGEE, per germline. This CDR3 has 15 residues. The CDR3 nucleotides read TGTGCCAGCAGTGGGCGGGCTAGCGGGGCGGGTGAGCAGTACTTC. This translates into CASSGRASGAGEQYF.

In this sample, this clone turned up a few times. The genes are TRBV4-3 and TRBJ2-5; TRBD2 matches 10 bases. The CDR3 is 17 amino acids. From germline, CDR1 is LGHNA and CDR2 YSLEER. Trimming took 3 bases from V and 5 from J; bases not matched to a gene: 12. This CDR3 is CASSQLGGAGGLETQYF. In DNA, the CDR3 is TGCGCCAGCAGCCAGCTAGGGGGAGCGGGGGGGCTGGAGACCCAGTACTTC.

The chain combines TRBV6-6 with TRBJ2-5; 11 nucleotides align to TRBD1. Per germline, CDR1 MNHNY and CDR2 SVGAGI (reference sequence). J lost 4 bases, V lost 4 bases, and 2 bases had no gene match. This CDR3 region has 14 residues. CDR3 sequence: CASSSGQGGETQYF. The CDR3 nucleotides are TGTGCCAGCAGTTCGGGACAGGGGGGAGAGACCCAGTACTTC.

The gene calls are TRBV11-1 and TRBJ2-1; D gene uncertain. V shed 0 bases and J shed 3 bases, with 6 bases lying between them. Germline V gene data show CDR1 as SGHAT and CDR2 as FQDESV (reference sequence). The CDR3 is 14 amino acids. CDR3 protein: CASSLARVYNEQFF. The CDR3 DNA sequence: TGTGCCAGCAGCTTAGCCCGGGTCTACAATGAGCAGTTCTTC.

This clone was observed a few times. The rearrangement links TRBV5-6 to TRBJ1-1, with D hard to call. Per germline, CDR1 SGHDT and CDR2 YYEEEE. This CDR3 is 12 amino acids long. Trimming removed 2 bases from V and 3 bases from J, with 5 bases in between. This CDR3 is CASSFTDTEAFF. CDR3 DNA: TGTGCCAGCAGCTTTACAGACACTGAAGCTTTCTTT.

The rearrangement joins TRBV5-1 to TRBJ2-2, with a tentative D call TRBD1 (6 bases). The V end lost 0 bases, the J end lost 1 base, and 10 bases lay between the germline ends. From germline, CDR1 is SGHRS and CDR2 YFSETQ. The CDR3 loop spans 16 amino acids. The CDR3 protein is CASSLAEQGNTGELFF. The CDR3 coding sequence is TGCGCCAGCAGCTTGGCTGAACAGGGGAACACCGGGGAGCTGTTTTTT. Full variable domain (rest looked up from reference TRBV5-1 and TRBJ2-2): KAGVTQTPRYLIKTRGQQVTLSCSPISGHRSVSWYQQTPGQGLQFLFEYFSETQRNKGNFPGRFSGRQFSNSRSEMNVSTLELGDSALYLCASSLAEQGNTGELFFGEGSRLTVL.

The chain uses TRBV11-2 and TRBJ1-1, with D possibly matching TRBD1 (6 bases). Germline CDR1 reads SGHAT; CDR2 reads FQNNGV. The CDR3 is 16 residues long. Trimming pared 0 bases from V and 1 base from J, leaving 12 bases between. The DNA of the CDR3 is TGTGCCAGCAGCTTAGAGGCAGGGGTGAGGAACACTGAAGCTTTCTTT. Its protein product is CASSLEAGVRNTEAFF.